The 6 T cell receptor beta chains in this list originate from one sample, sequenced in a study of blood T cell repertoires in COVID-19. Profiling relied on immunoSEQ multiplex PCR, and the TCRdb table lists in-frame clones only, not all of them. The sample includes roughly 220,000 clones, 75% to 90% of them seen just once. Sequencing was performed on PBMCs or T cells enriched from blood (not recorded which). All receptors come from a woman aged 18-35 years in a cohort exposed to, infected with or recovered from COVID-19 (not recorded which).

The chain is built from TRBV7-8 and TRBJ2-1, with 8 nucleotides matching TRBD2. Trimming at V came to 4 bases and at J to 3 bases, leaving 11 bases not matched to a gene. The CDR3 length is 17 residues. Germline V lookup: CDR1 SGHVS, CDR2 FQNEAQ. CDR3 amino acids: CASSSPRGGVGYNEQFF. The CDR3 DNA reads as TGTGCCAGCAGCTCGCCCCGGGGGGGGGTGGGCTACAATGAGCAGTTCTTC. The entire variable domain, with the rest obtained from reference TRBV7-8 and TRBJ2-1, is as follows: GAGVSQSPRYKVAKRGQDVALRCDPISGHVSLFWYQQALGQGPEFLTYFQNEAQLDKSGLPSDRFFAERPEGSVSTLKIQRTQQEDSAVYLCASSSPRGGVGYNEQFFGPGTRLTVL.

The chain joins TRBV11-3 to TRBJ2-2, with TRBD2 identical over 9 bases. The CDR3 runs 18 residues. CDR1 and CDR2 (germline): SGHNT, YENEEA. The V gene end was trimmed by 3 bases and the J gene end by 4 bases; junction bases not matched to a gene: 12. Here the CDR3 reads CASSFRLAGEMGTGELFF. The CDR3 DNA sequence: TGTGCCAGCAGCTTTCGTTTAGCGGGGGAAATGGGCACCGGGGAGCTGTTTTTT.

The chain joins TRBV10-1 to TRBJ1-6, with D possibly being TRBD1 (5 bases). This CDR3 comprises 15 residues. Trimming left V 3 bases short and J 14 bases short, with 20 bases between. CDR1 and CDR2 from the germline V gene are WNHNN and SYGVQD (reference sequence). The CDR3 coding sequence is TGCGCCAGCAGTGACGACGCGGGGGTCCAAGCGACCCTCCACTTT. Translation: CASSDDAGVQATLHF.

The CDR3 protein is CASSLGAGASNTGELFF. The CDR3 nucleotides are TGTGCCAGCAGCTTAGGGGCGGGGGCCTCGAACACCGGGGAGCTGTTTTTT. The chain couples TRBV7-6 to TRBJ2-2; maybe TRBD2 (7 bases). The CDR3 is made up of 17 amino acids. Germline V gene data show CDR1 as SGHVS and CDR2 as FNYEAQ. Trimming took off 1 base at V and 0 bases at J, with 12 bases between the two ends. Full variable domain (rest looked up from reference TRBV7-6 and TRBJ2-2): GAGVSQSPRYKVTKRGQDVALRCDPISGHVSLYWYRQALGQGPEFLTYFNYEAQQDKSGLPNDRFSAERPEGSISTLTIQRTEQRDSAMYRCASSLGAGASNTGELFFGEGSRLTVL.

The chain is built from TRBV19 and TRBJ2-1, with TRBD2 matching over 14 bases. CDR1 is LNHDA, CDR2 SQIVND, per germline (reference sequence). J lost 0 bases, V lost 6 bases, and 10 bases had no gene match. This CDR3 is built from 19 residues. CDR3 loop: CASSLGGLAGVSSYNEQFF. Written as DNA, the CDR3 is TGTGCCAGTAGCCTTGGGGGACTAGCGGGAGTTAGCTCCTACAATGAGCAGTTCTTC.

The chain recombines TRBV6-5 with TRBJ2-7; 10 bases are shared with TRBD1. In germline, CDR1 is MNHEY, CDR2 SVGAGI. J was trimmed by 2 bases and V by 4 bases; bases with no gene match: 8. This CDR3 has 16 amino acids. The CDR3, as DNA: TGTGCCAGCAGTTTATTATCCGGGACAGGGGCCTACGAGCAGTACTTC. Its translation: CASSLLSGTGAYEQYF.